This TCR beta chain was captured by sequencing in a study of response to subunit inactivated influenza vaccine (dated by TCRdb to 2017 to 2018). In the study overall: Deep quantitative profiling of the T cell receptor repertoire was used in the study to follow responses to a trivalent subunit inactivated influenza vaccine.

The research as a whole found: According to the authors, only a limited number of new T cells may be recruited by each seasonal influenza vaccination.

This clonotype was seen more than once but under ten times. Its cognate antigen has yet to be identified. Nothing much larger sits one base from this clone, and base qualities are not available. The receptor library was made with RT-PCR. The sample was run on an Illumina HiSeq 2500. TCRdb reanalyzed the raw reads on its own, using fastp at Q25 for trimming and MiXCR for clone calling, and kept in-frame beta chains. Each CDR3 protein appears once, grouped with its most common genes and DNA. The sample contains more than 550,000 distinct CDR3 sequences, 11% of them found a single time. Roughly 11% of the sample is taken by the ten largest. The data also belong to a second study, concerning T cells expressing NK-cell markers. The second source states: TCR beta cDNA libraries were made by 5'RACE template switching that added a universal primer site and unique molecular identifiers. In sorted CD3+CD56+NKG2C+, CD3+CD56+NKG2C- and CD3+CD56-NKG2C+ T-cell subsets from roughly 8 donors, TCR beta-chain repertoires were profiled. Among the eight sequenced donors, seven were HCMV-seropositive and one was HCMV-seronegative. In several experiments an anti-gammadeltaTCR antibody was added to restrict sorting to alphabetaTCR-expressing T cells. In roughly six donors, the dominant CD3+CD56+NKG2C+ clonotypes ranked among the top 10 CD8+ clonotypes, making up roughly 1.0-7.0% of CD8+ T cells. Those dominant clonotypes were again the most abundant among CD3+CD56-NKG2C+ cells in a handful of donors, at roughly 28.3-60.1%. It remained unclear whether the expanded NKG2C-expressing T cell clones were specific for HCMV antigens. The eight sequenced donors were randomly selected healthy volunteers, three men and five women. A commercial ELISA kit detecting HCMV-specific IgG in serum was used to determine HCMV serostatus. Ficoll density gradient centrifugation was used to isolate peripheral blood mononuclear cells from blood. Bulk peripheral blood T-cell repertoires were additionally sequenced from unsorted PBMC for 5 or 6 donors. Priming for cDNA synthesis came from the TCR beta constant segment, and two successive PCR amplification steps followed. The libraries were sequenced on Illumina HiSeq 2000/2500, MiSeq or NextSeq, producing 2 x 150 bp reads. MIGEC was used to demultiplex reads and group reads by UMI, and MiTCR was used to assemble and quantify clonotypes. To remove erroneous sequences, TCR cDNA sequences were retained only when supported by two or more reads. The tcR package was used for downstream repertoire analysis, with clonotypes matched between fractions based on CDR3 nucleotide sequence plus V segment. Antigen specificity was annotated against VDJdb with VDJmatch, allowing one amino acid substitution in CDR3.

The specimen comprised PBMCs from blood, sampled on the day of vaccination. This receptor was obtained from a man between 50 and 59 years old who received an inactivated influenza vaccine. Donor details come from another sample of the same person, matched by shared clones.

Here is the DNA: TGTGCCAGCAGGAAAGGGGGGGTCTCCACAGATACGCAGTATTTT. Translated, it reads CASRKGGVSTDTQYF. The sequence is built from TRBV12-3 or TRBV12-4 and TRBJ2-3; TRBD2 is possibly the D segment (7 matching bases). The CDR3 measures 15 amino acids from cysteine to phenylalanine. The retained sequence is limited to the CDR3, 45 bases, with the frame set at the first base. V loses 6 bases, J loses 2 bases, and the germline ends lie 15 bases apart.